What follows is one T cell receptor (beta chain) and its context. Its antigen remains unidentified. The CDR3 is 12 residues long. CDR1 is KGHSH and CDR2 is LQKENI in the germline V gene. Trimming pared 6 bases from V and 9 bases from J, leaving 12 bases between. The protocol was immunoSEQ multiplex PCR, while the TCRdb copy is restricted to in-frame clones and leaves out a portion. The table shows roughly 1.4 million clones, with approximately 98.5% occurring only once. Among the donors, all were Caucasian adults who lived in Nashville, Tennessee. The sample originates from a study of shared clonotypes between healthy human individuals. General study findings and limits: Unshared clonotypes carried lower generation probabilities than those common to all four donors. Across subsets, estimated richness was generally greater for naive than for memory populations.

V is TRBV18 and J is TRBJ2-1; D is possibly TRBD2 (7 bases). The TCR was taken from a young man in good health. The sequenced sample was naive CD4+ T cells sorted from blood. Described subset: CD45RA+ positively selected. The CDR3 DNA is TGTGCCAGCTCCCGGGGGGCGGCTGAGCAGTTCTTC. Translated, it gives CASSRGAAEQFF.